A selection of T cell receptor beta chains follows, all from one sample in a study of T cells expressing NK-cell markers. TCRdb reanalyzed the 5' RACE reads and collapses them to one entry per CDR3 protein, without DNA. The specimen's table records roughly 180,000 distinct CDR3 sequences. Input material: blood T cells: a sorted CD56 or NKG2C T cell subset, CD4+ or CD8+ T cells, or bulk PBMC T cells (not recorded which). All receptors come from a man aged 18-75 years in good health. CDR3s include the opening cysteine and the closing phenylalanine or tryptophan.

V: TRBV6-2/TRBV6-3; J: TRBJ2-1; CDR3: CASSYGTTYNEQFF
V: TRBV5-5; J: TRBJ2-7; CDR3: CASSPPLAEYEQYF
V: TRBV12-3/TRBV12-4; J: TRBJ2-5; CDR3: CASSPGWSSGGAGETQYF
V: TRBV13; J: TRBJ2-3; CDR3: CASSLGSHRGAADTQYF
V: TRBV27; J: TRBJ2-7; CDR3: CASSFYTSRNEQYF
V: TRBV2; J: TRBJ2-3; CDR3: CAIIGGGTDTQYF
V: TRBV11-1; J: TRBJ1-1; CDR3: CASSLGWTGHMNTEAFF
V: TRBV29-1; J: TRBJ2-5; CDR3: CSVEAGNQETQYF
V: TRBV2; J: TRBJ2-7; CDR3: CASNRRQAGVSYEQYF
V: TRBV2; J: TRBJ1-4; CDR3: CASKRQANEKLFF
V: TRBV7-3; J: TRBJ2-3; CDR3: CASSQLPADTQYF
V: TRBV4-2; J: TRBJ2-5; CDR3: CASSHPQDASGAQYF
V: TRBV14; J: TRBJ1-1; CDR3: CASSPTTVVDTEAFF
V: TRBV11-1; J: TRBJ2-3; CDR3: CASSAIVLTSQGAPRDTQYF
V: TRBV28; J: TRBJ2-5; CDR3: CASSLRQDAETQYF
V: TRBV6-1; J: TRBJ2-3; CDR3: CASSNFRDRDTDTQYF
V: TRBV5-4; J: TRBJ2-3; CDR3: CASSNSRTTDTQYF
V: TRBV6-1; J: TRBJ2-2; CDR3: CATYAPDRGSGELFF
V: TRBV7-9; J: TRBJ2-1; CDR3: CASSLLAGGPGYNEQFF
V: TRBV20-1; J: TRBJ2-7; CDR3: CSARLRGSYEQYF
V: TRBV20-1; J: TRBJ2-3; CDR3: CSARDFLSALGTDTQYF
V: TRBV6-2/TRBV6-3; J: TRBJ1-2; CDR3: CASSYAQGPNYGYTF
V: TRBV7-2; J: TRBJ1-1; CDR3: CASSSLLTVTEAFF
V: TRBV7-9; J: TRBJ2-6; CDR3: CASSLKSSGANVLTF